What follows are 27 T cell receptor beta chains derived from one specimen sequenced in a study of T cells in Graves' hyperthyroidism and ophthalmopathy. Authors of the study amplified TCR beta CDR3 regions from RNA transcripts. When the TCR CDR3 underwent first-round RT-PCR, the HTBI primer set was used. One entry per CDR3 protein, called by TCRdb with MiXCR from the multiplex PCR reads. The table records approximately 400,000 distinct CDR3 sequences, approximately 15% of them present only once. Sequencing used blood. Receptors were obtained from a woman under 30 with Graves' hyperthyroidism.

This chain uses TRBV9 with TRBJ1-2; D is possibly TRBD1 (5 bases). CDR1 and CDR2 (germline): SGDLS, YYNGEE. The CDR3 has 11 amino acids. Trimming took off 3 bases at V and 7 bases at J, with 7 bases between the two ends. The CDR3: CASSAGAGYTF. The DNA of the CDR3 is TGTGCCAGCAGCGCTGGGGCTGGCTACACCTTC.

The chain couples TRBV20-1 to TRBJ2-1, with TRBD2 matching over 12 bases. Germline trimming cut 0 bases from V and 4 bases from J; bases unmatched to any gene: 10. Germline V gene sequence: CDR1 DFQATT, CDR2 SNEGSKA (reference sequence). This CDR3 comprises 18 residues. The CDR3 DNA follows: TGCAGTGCTAGAGATCGGCTAGCGGGGGGGTTCCTATACAATGAGCAGTTCTTC. It specifies CSARDRLAGGFLYNEQFF.

In this sample, this clonotype turned up many times. The J gene is TRBJ2-7, the V gene TRBV28; 8 bases agree with TRBD2. Looked up from germline, CDR1 is MDHEN and CDR2 is SYDVKM. This CDR3 is built from 14 residues. The ends lost 6 bases at V and 5 bases at J; junction bases unmatched: 9. DNA for the CDR3: TGTGCCAGCAGGTCCGGACTAGCATTACACGAGCAGTACTTC. Amino acids: CASRSGLALHEQYF.

The chain joins TRBV4-1 to TRBJ1-5; unclear D gene. The CDR3 sequence is 18 residues long. Looked up from germline, CDR1 is MGHRA and CDR2 is YSYEKL. V shed 0 bases and J shed 4 bases, with 19 bases lying between them. Here the CDR3 reads CASSQEPGLWTSNQPQHF. For the CDR3, the DNA is TGCGCCAGCAGCCAAGAACCCGGACTGTGGACTTCAAATCAGCCCCAGCATTTT.

This clonotype was observed a handful of times. The rearrangement uses TRBV19 and TRBJ1-2; TRBD1 aligns across 7 bases. Germline-derived CDR1 and CDR2 are LNHDA and SQIVND (reference sequence). The length of the CDR3 is 16 residues. The trim removed 5 bases at V and 2 bases at J, leaving 11 bases unmatched. In DNA form, the CDR3 reads TGTGCCAGTAGTCCCGGGACAGCCTTCTCCAACTATGGCTACACCTTC. This translates into CASSPGTAFSNYGYTF.

The chain combines TRBV20-1 with TRBJ2-5; no firm D call. The length of the CDR3 is 12 residues. V gave up 5 bases and J gave up 12 bases, with 19 bases separating them. The germline CDR1 and CDR2 sequences are DFQATT and SNEGSKA (reference sequence). The CDR3 DNA reads as TGCAGTGCTGAGGACCTGACGGACCGGAAGTACTTC. This sequence encodes CSAEDLTDRKYF.

The J gene is TRBJ2-5, the V gene TRBV7-2, with a weak D call TRBD2 (6 bases). V lost 5 bases and J lost 1, with 14 bases in between. Germline V gene data show CDR1 as SGHTA and CDR2 as FQGNSA. The CDR3 sequence is 15 residues long. The CDR3 DNA reads TGTGCCAGCAGCCCAACCCTGGGACTCCAAGAGACCCAGTACTTC. It is translated as CASSPTLGLQETQYF.

This clonotype was counted between two and nine times. The chain has TRBV3-1 and TRBJ2-2, with 11 positions matching TRBD2. The CDR3 consists of 15 residues. Germline V gives CDR1 LGHDT, CDR2 YNNKEL (reference sequence). The junction had 5 bases not matched to a gene; V was cut back by 4 bases and J by 7 bases. CDR3 DNA: TGTGCCAGCAGCCCAGTAGCGGGAGGGTACGGGGAGCTGTTTTTT. Translating it yields CASSPVAGGYGELFF.

This rearrangement joins TRBV28 to TRBJ2-3; D is tentatively TRBD1 or TRBD2 (7 bases each). In germline, CDR1 is MDHEN, CDR2 SYDVKM. Between the trimmed V and J ends, which lost 6 bases and 3 bases, there was a span of 10 bases. The CDR3 is 13 residues long. The CDR3 spells CASRAGQTDTQYF. The CDR3 region has the DNA TGTGCCAGCAGAGCGGGACAGACAGATACGCAGTATTTT.

In its sample, this clonotype was seen many times. The rearrangement joins TRBV7-2 to TRBJ1-1; D uncertain. V was shortened by 3 bases and J by 0 bases, with 17 bases between the two germline ends. This CDR3 region has 17 residues. The germline V gene has CDR1 SGHTA and CDR2 FQGNSA. CDR3 DNA: TGTGCCAGCAGCTTGGGGTGGGCGACCGTCATGAACACTGAAGCTTTCTTT. As protein: CASSLGWATVMNTEAFF.

This clonotype was recorded many times. The chain employs TRBV12-3 or TRBV12-4 and TRBJ1-6; D may be TRBD1 (5 bases). This CDR3 is built from 15 residues. V lost 2 bases, J lost 8 bases, and 13 bases lay in between. The CDR3 protein is CASSLTSGRYSPLHF. The CDR3 DNA sequence: TGTGCCAGCAGTTTAACATCAGGGCGGTATTCACCCCTCCACTTT.

This clonotype was seen ten or more times. The gene calls are TRBV5-1 and TRBJ1-6; D is perhaps TRBD1 (5 bases). The germline V gene has CDR1 SGHRS and CDR2 YFSETQ. There are 15 residues in the CDR3. Trimming left V 0 bases short and J 4 bases short, with 8 bases between. CDR3 protein: CASSLGDGYNSPLHF. CDR3 in DNA: TGCGCCAGCAGCTTGGGGGACGGATATAATTCACCCCTCCACTTT.

This clonotype has ten or more counts. The chain links TRBV6-1 to TRBJ2-3; D unclear. The CDR3 loop spans 15 amino acids. Germline-derived CDR1 and CDR2 are MNHNS and SASEGT. V lost 1 base, J lost 4 bases, and 12 bases lay in between. CDR3 region: CASSEDWNWPDTQYF. The CDR3, as DNA: TGTGCCAGCAGTGAAGACTGGAATTGGCCAGATACGCAGTATTTT.

The chain recombines TRBV6-1 with TRBJ1-4, with TRBD1 as a possible D gene (6 bases). Per germline, CDR1 MNHNS and CDR2 SASEGT. V lost 4 bases, J lost 2 bases, and 14 bases lay in between. The CDR3 totals 16 residues. The CDR3 DNA sequence: TGTGCCAGCAGTGCCCGAGGGGGAGGTACTAATGAAAAACTGTTTTTT. Encoded protein: CASSARGGGTNEKLFF.

This clonotype was observed a handful of times. The chain combines TRBV18 with TRBJ1-3, with 7 bases matching TRBD1. Germline CDR1 reads KGHSH; CDR2 reads LQKENI. The CDR3 is 19 amino acids. Losses at the gene ends were 1 base for V and 1 base for J; bases not matched to a gene: 13. Written as DNA, the CDR3 is TGTGCCAGCTCACCACAAACCGGGACAGCTCGCCCTTCTGGAAACACCATATATTTT. Protein sequence: CASSPQTGTARPSGNTIYF.

This clonotype was counted only a few times. This chain joins TRBV6-2 or TRBV6-3 and TRBJ1-6; D not certain. Germline CDR1 MNHEY, CDR2 SVGEGT. The length of the CDR3 is 12 residues. Trimming left V 0 bases short and J 11 bases short, with 5 bases between. Written as DNA, the CDR3 is TGTGCCAGCAGTTACTCGAATACACCCCTCCACTTT. Translating gives CASSYSNTPLHF.

This clonotype was counted between two and nine times. A much larger clone is a single base away; this may be a read error. The V call is TRBV9, the J call TRBJ1-2; D not resolved. CDR3 size: 13 residues. Germline CDR1 is SGDLS and CDR2 is YYNGEE. V gave up 5 bases and J gave up 7 bases, with 15 bases separating them. CDR3 DNA sequence: TGTGCCAGCAGTACCCCGGGCGGCCGTGGCTACACCTTC. This gives the protein CASSTPGGRGYTF.

This clonotype has a count of ten or more. The rearrangement uses TRBV7-2 and TRBJ1-2; D gene ambiguous. Trimming removed 3 bases from V and 8 bases from J, with 13 bases in between. The CDR3 contains 13 residues. Germline V gives CDR1 SGHTA, CDR2 FQGNSA. CDR3 protein: CASSFRTDEGYTF. Here the CDR3 DNA reads TGTGCCAGCAGCTTTCGGACGGACGAGGGCTACACCTTC. Full variable domain (rest looked up from reference TRBV7-2 and TRBJ1-2): GAGVSQSPSNKVTEKGKDVELRCDPISGHTALYWYRQSLGQGLEFLIYFQGNSAPDKSGLPSDRFSAERTGGSVSTLTIQRTQQEDSAVYLCASSFRTDEGYTFGSGTRLTVV.

The chain links TRBV2 to TRBJ2-2; D is uncertain. The CDR3 is 11 amino acids. V lost 9 bases and J 0 bases, leaving 2 bases between the germline ends. CDR1 is SNHLY, CDR2 FYNNEI, per germline. The CDR3 coding sequence is TGTGCCAGTGCGAACACCGGGGAGCTGTTTTTT. Translating gives CASANTGELFF.

This clonotype was picked up many times. V is TRBV20-1 and J is TRBJ2-5, with a tentative D call TRBD1 (6 bases). This CDR3 spans 11 amino acids. V was pared by 2 bases and J by 9 bases, with 10 bases between. CDR1 and CDR2 from the germline V gene are DFQATT and SNEGSKA (reference sequence). The CDR3 nucleotides read TGCAGTGCTAGATCGACAGGCCCCCAGTACTTC. It codes for CSARSTGPQYF.

This clonotype was recorded at least ten times. The chain employs TRBV20-1 and TRBJ2-7; the match to TRBD1 covers 8 bases. Germline V gene data show CDR1 as DFQATT and CDR2 as SNEGSKA (reference sequence). This CDR3 comprises 13 residues. V shed 6 bases, J shed 5 bases, and the junction held 9 bases outside the gene matches. The CDR3 reads CSAGRTGSDEQYF. Here the CDR3 DNA reads TGCAGTGCGGGAAGGACAGGGAGCGACGAGCAGTACTTC.

This clonotype turned up a few times. The rearrangement uses TRBV6-2 or TRBV6-3 and TRBJ1-6; 11 nucleotides match TRBD1. Losses at the gene ends were 2 bases for V and 7 bases for J; bases not matched to a gene: 10. Germline CDR1 reads MNHEY; CDR2 reads SVGEGT. CDR3 length: 18 residues. Written as DNA, the CDR3 is TGTGCCAGCAGTTACCCCGGACAGGGGGCGCCTCACAATTCACCCCTCCACTTT. As protein: CASSYPGQGAPHNSPLHF.

The chain combines TRBV29-1 with TRBJ2-7, with D hard to call. Germline V lookup: CDR1 SQVTM, CDR2 ANQGSEA. The CDR3 covers 10 residues. CDR3 sequence reads: CSSETYEQYF. DNA for the CDR3: TGCAGTAGTGAGACCTACGAGCAGTACTTC.

This clonotype was recorded at least ten times. This chain connects TRBV24-1 to TRBJ1-2, with 7 bases fitting TRBD1. This CDR3 has 13 amino acids. The germline V gene has CDR1 KGHDR and CDR2 SFDVKD. J gave up 5 bases and V 7 bases, and 6 bases lay outside the gene matches. The CDR3 sequence is CATSLTGTYGYTF. In DNA, the CDR3 is TGTGCCACCAGCCTGACAGGGACTTATGGCTACACCTTC.

The rearrangement joins TRBV27 to TRBJ2-2; TRBD2 is a possible D gene (6 bases). V was shortened by 4 bases and J by 5 bases, with 20 bases between the two germline ends. This CDR3 has 17 residues. Germline V lookup: CDR1 MNHEY, CDR2 SMNVEV (reference sequence). As DNA, the CDR3 is TGTGCCAGCAGTTCATCCGGAGGGGCGCTTGAAACCGGGGAGCTGTTTTTT. Its protein is CASSSSGGALETGELFF.

Many counts were recorded for this clonotype. V and J are TRBV3-1 and TRBJ2-7; possibly TRBD2 for D (5 bases). V shed 4 bases and J shed 7 bases, with 11 bases lying between them. Per the germline V gene, CDR1 is LGHDT and CDR2 is YNNKEL (reference sequence). The CDR3 totals 12 residues. This CDR3 is CASSLARGEQYF. DNA of the CDR3: TGTGCCAGCAGCCTCGCCCGGGGTGAGCAGTACTTC.

This clonotype appeared many times. The J gene is TRBJ2-1, the V gene TRBV20-1; D is uncertain. Germline lookup yields CDR1 DFQATT and CDR2 SNEGSKA (reference sequence). The CDR3 loop spans 14 amino acids. Trimming took off 4 bases at V and 5 bases at J, with 15 bases between the two ends. DNA of the CDR3: TGCAGTGCTAATGTTCGGTCGGGCAACAATGAGCAGTTCTTC. This encodes CSANVRSGNNEQFF.